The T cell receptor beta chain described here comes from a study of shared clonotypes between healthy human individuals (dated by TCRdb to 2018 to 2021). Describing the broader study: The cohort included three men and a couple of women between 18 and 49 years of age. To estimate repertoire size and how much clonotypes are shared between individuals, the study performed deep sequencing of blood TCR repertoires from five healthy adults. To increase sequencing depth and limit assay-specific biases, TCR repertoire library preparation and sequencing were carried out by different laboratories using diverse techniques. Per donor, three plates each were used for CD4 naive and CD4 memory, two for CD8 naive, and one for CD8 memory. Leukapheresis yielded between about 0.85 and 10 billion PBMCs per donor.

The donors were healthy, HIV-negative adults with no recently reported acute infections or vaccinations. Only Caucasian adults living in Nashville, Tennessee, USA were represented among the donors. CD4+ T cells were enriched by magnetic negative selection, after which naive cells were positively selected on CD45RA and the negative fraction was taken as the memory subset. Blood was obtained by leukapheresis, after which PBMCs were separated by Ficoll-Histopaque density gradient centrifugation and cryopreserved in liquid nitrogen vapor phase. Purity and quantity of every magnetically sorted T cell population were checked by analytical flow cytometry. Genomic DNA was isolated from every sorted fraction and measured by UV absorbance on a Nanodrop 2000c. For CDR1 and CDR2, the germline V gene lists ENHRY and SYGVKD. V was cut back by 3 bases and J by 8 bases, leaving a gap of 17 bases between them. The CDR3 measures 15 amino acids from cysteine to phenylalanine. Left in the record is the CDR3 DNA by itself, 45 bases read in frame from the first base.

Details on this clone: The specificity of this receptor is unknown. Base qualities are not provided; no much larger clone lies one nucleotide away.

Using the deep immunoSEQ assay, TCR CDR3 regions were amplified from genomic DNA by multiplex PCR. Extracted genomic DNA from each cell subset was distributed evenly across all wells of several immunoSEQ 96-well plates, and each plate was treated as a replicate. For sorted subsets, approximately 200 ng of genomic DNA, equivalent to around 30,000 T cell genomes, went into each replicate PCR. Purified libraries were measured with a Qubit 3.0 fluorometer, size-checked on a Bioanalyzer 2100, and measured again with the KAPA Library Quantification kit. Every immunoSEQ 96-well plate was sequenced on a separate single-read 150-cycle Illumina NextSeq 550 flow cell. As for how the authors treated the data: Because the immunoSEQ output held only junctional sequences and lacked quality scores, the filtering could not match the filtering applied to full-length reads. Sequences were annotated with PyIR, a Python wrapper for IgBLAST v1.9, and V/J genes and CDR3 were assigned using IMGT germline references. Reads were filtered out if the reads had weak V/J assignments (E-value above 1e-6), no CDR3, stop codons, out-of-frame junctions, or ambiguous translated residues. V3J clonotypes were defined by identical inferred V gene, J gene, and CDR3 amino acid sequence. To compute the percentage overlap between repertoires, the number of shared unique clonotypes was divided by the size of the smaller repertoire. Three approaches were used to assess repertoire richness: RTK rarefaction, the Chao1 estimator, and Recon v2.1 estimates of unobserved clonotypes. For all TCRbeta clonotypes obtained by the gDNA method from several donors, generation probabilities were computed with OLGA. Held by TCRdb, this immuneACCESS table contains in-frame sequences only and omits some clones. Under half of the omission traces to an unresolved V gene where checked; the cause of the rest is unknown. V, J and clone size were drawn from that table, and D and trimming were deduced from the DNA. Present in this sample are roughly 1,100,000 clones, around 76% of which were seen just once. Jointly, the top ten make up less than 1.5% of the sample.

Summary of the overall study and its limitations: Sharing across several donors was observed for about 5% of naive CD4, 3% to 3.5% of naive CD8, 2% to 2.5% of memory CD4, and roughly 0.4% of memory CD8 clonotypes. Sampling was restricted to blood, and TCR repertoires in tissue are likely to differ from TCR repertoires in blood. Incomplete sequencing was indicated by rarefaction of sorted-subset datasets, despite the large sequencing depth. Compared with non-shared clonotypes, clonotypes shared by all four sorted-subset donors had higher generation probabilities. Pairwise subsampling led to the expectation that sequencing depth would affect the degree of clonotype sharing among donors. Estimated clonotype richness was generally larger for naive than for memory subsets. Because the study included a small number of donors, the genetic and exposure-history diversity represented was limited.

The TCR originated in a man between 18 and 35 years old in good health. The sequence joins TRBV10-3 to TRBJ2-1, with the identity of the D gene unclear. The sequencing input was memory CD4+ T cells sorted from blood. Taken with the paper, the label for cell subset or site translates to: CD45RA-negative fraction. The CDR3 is CAISDGPTVQDEQFF. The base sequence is TGTGCCATCAGTGATGGACCTACGGTCCAGGATGAGCAGTTCTTC.